A selection of T cell receptor beta chains follows, all from one sample in a study of T cell repertoires in cytomegalovirus infection. TCRdb used MiXCR to reprocess the reads, holding one entry per CDR3 protein. The sample includes just under 550,000 distinct CDR3 sequences, approximately 25% seen only once; the top ten take less than 15%. The sequencing sample was made of PBMCs. Every receptor here comes from a human donor in good health (CMV status not recorded). Some clones in this sample may be carry-over from other donors' samples. The CDR3 runs from the conserved cysteine through the conserved F or W. The D gene is left open where the match is weak. Where a row states a size, it is once, few, many or the class of an expanded clone; other rows omit it.

d_gene: .; abundance: many; j_gene: TRBJ1-2; v_gene: TRBV7-9; CDR3nt: TGTGCCAGCACCTCGACAGATAACTATGGCTACACCTTC; CDR3aa: CASTSTDNYGYTF
d_gene: TRBD1; abundance: few; j_gene: TRBJ2-7; v_gene: TRBV11-1; CDR3nt: TGTGCCAGCCGGGACCGACAGGGTTCCTACGAGCAGTACTTC; CDR3aa: CASRDRQGSYEQYF
d_gene: .; abundance: many; j_gene: TRBJ1-3; v_gene: TRBV7-8; CDR3nt: TGTGCCAGCAGCTTTTCTGCAGGGGACTCATCTGGAAACACCATATATTTT; CDR3aa: CASSFSAGDSSGNTIYF
d_gene: .; abundance: .; j_gene: TRBJ2-1; v_gene: TRBV11-2; CDR3nt: TGTGCCAGCAGCTTAGGTTGGACAGCCTACAATGAGCAGTTCTTC; CDR3aa: CASSLGWTAYNEQFF
d_gene: .; abundance: .; j_gene: TRBJ1-2; v_gene: TRBV12-3/TRBV12-4; CDR3nt: TGTGCCAGCAGTTTAGTTCGGGGGGCCCTCTATAGCTACACCTTC; CDR3aa: CASSLVRGALYSYTF
d_gene: .; abundance: few; j_gene: TRBJ2-4; v_gene: TRBV4-1; CDR3nt: TGCGCCAGCAGCCAACCTTCGGGGGACCGGTACTTC; CDR3aa: CASSQPSGDRYF
d_gene: TRBD2; abundance: .; j_gene: TRBJ2-3; v_gene: TRBV2; CDR3nt: TGTGCCAGCAGTGAATTGGGGCGGGGGACTAGCACAGATACGCAGTATTTT; CDR3aa: CASSELGRGTSTDTQYF
d_gene: .; abundance: .; j_gene: TRBJ1-1; v_gene: TRBV12-3/TRBV12-4; CDR3nt: TGTGCCAGCAGCCTCCTTCCATTGAACACTGAAGCTTTCTTT; CDR3aa: CASSLLPLNTEAFF
d_gene: TRBD2; abundance: .; j_gene: TRBJ2-7; v_gene: TRBV5-5; CDR3nt: TGTGCCAGCAGCTTGGTAGCGGGAGGGCCGTCCTACGAGCAGTACTTC; CDR3aa: CASSLVAGGPSYEQYF
d_gene: TRBD2; abundance: .; j_gene: TRBJ2-5; v_gene: TRBV4-1; CDR3nt: TGCGCCAGCAGCCAGGGACTAGCGGGAGGTTCAGAGACCCAGTACTTC; CDR3aa: CASSQGLAGGSETQYF
d_gene: .; abundance: once; j_gene: TRBJ1-5; v_gene: TRBV4-1; CDR3nt: TGCGCCAGCAGCCAAGATCTGGGGACCAATCAGCCCCAGCATTTT; CDR3aa: CASSQDLGTNQPQHF
d_gene: .; abundance: .; j_gene: TRBJ2-1; v_gene: TRBV27; CDR3nt: TGTGCCAGCAGCCCTTACGTCTACAATGAGCAGTTCTTC; CDR3aa: CASSPYVYNEQFF
d_gene: .; abundance: .; j_gene: TRBJ1-1; v_gene: TRBV5-5; CDR3nt: TGTGCCAGCAGCTTGTACCCAGGGGCGAACACTGAAGCTTTCTTT; CDR3aa: CASSLYPGANTEAFF
d_gene: TRBD2; abundance: .; j_gene: TRBJ2-1; v_gene: TRBV27; CDR3nt: TGTGCCAGCAGTTCCAGCGGGATCTACAATGAGCAGTTCTTC; CDR3aa: CASSSSGIYNEQFF
d_gene: .; abundance: .; j_gene: TRBJ1-2; v_gene: TRBV7-2; CDR3nt: TGTGCCAGCAGCTTATCCACCGCCAGTCTCTATGGCTACACCTTC; CDR3aa: CASSLSTASLYGYTF
d_gene: TRBD2; abundance: .; j_gene: TRBJ2-3; v_gene: TRBV20-1; CDR3nt: TGCAGTGCTAGAGATTTTCGGACTAGCGGGGGGACAGATACGCAGTATTTT; CDR3aa: CSARDFRTSGGTDTQYF
d_gene: .; abundance: few; j_gene: TRBJ1-2; v_gene: TRBV6-8; CDR3nt: TGTGCCAGCAGCCGAAATACAGGGCAGTTGACTTCTAACTATGGCTACACCTTC; CDR3aa: CASSRNTGQLTSNYGYTF
d_gene: .; abundance: .; j_gene: TRBJ1-4; v_gene: TRBV12-3/TRBV12-4; CDR3nt: TGTGCCAGCAGTTTAGGGCCAGGGGTTGGTGAAAAACTGTTTTTT; CDR3aa: CASSLGPGVGEKLFF
d_gene: TRBD1; abundance: many; j_gene: TRBJ1-4; v_gene: TRBV7-6; CDR3nt: TGTGCCAGCAGCTTAGCGGGACAGGGGGTTGAAAAACTGTTTTTT; CDR3aa: CASSLAGQGVEKLFF
d_gene: .; abundance: once; j_gene: TRBJ1-1; v_gene: TRBV3-1; CDR3nt: TGTGCCAGCAGCCAAGTGCGCACAAACACTGAAGCTTTCTTT; CDR3aa: CASSQVRTNTEAFF
d_gene: .; abundance: .; j_gene: TRBJ2-3; v_gene: TRBV7-2; CDR3nt: TGTGCCAGCAGCTCAGGGGGAGGTTCTTGGGATACGCAGTATTTT; CDR3aa: CASSSGGGSWDTQYF
d_gene: .; abundance: once; j_gene: TRBJ2-7; v_gene: TRBV29-1; CDR3nt: TGCAGCGTTGTTGGGGCAGGGGGACTCAACGAGCAGTACTTC; CDR3aa: CSVVGAGGLNEQYF
d_gene: TRBD1; abundance: few; j_gene: TRBJ1-3; v_gene: TRBV27; CDR3nt: TGTGCCAGCAGTGCTCACAGGGGGCACTCTGGAAACACCATATATTTT; CDR3aa: CASSAHRGHSGNTIYF
d_gene: TRBD2; abundance: .; j_gene: TRBJ2-1; v_gene: TRBV5-4; CDR3nt: TGTGCCAGCAGCTTGGGACTAGCAAAGGGAAATGAGCAGTTCTTC; CDR3aa: CASSLGLAKGNEQFF
d_gene: .; abundance: .; j_gene: TRBJ1-5; v_gene: TRBV6-2/TRBV6-3; CDR3nt: TGTGCCAGCAGTTACTTTGGACCGCTCAGTAATCAGCCCCAGCATTTT; CDR3aa: CASSYFGPLSNQPQHF
d_gene: TRBD1; abundance: .; j_gene: TRBJ1-1; v_gene: TRBV25-1; CDR3nt: TGTGCCAGCAGTGTACGACAGGGCTTGGGCACTGAAGCTTTCTTT; CDR3aa: CASSVRQGLGTEAFF
d_gene: TRBD2; abundance: few; j_gene: TRBJ2-2; v_gene: TRBV4-3; CDR3nt: TGCGCCAGCAGCCAAGTGTACGGACTAGCGGTCGGGGAGCTGTTTTTT; CDR3aa: CASSQVYGLAVGELFF
d_gene: .; abundance: few; j_gene: TRBJ2-1; v_gene: TRBV7-4; CDR3nt: TGTGCCAGCAGCTTAGGACAAGCCAGAAATGAGCAGTTCTTC; CDR3aa: CASSLGQARNEQFF
d_gene: .; abundance: few; j_gene: TRBJ2-1; v_gene: TRBV11-2; CDR3nt: TGTGCCAGCAGCACCGTTCGTCACAATGAGCAGTTCTTC; CDR3aa: CASSTVRHNEQFF
d_gene: .; abundance: many; j_gene: TRBJ2-3; v_gene: TRBV7-3; CDR3nt: TGTGCCAGCAGCTTAACACCGACAGATACGCAGTATTTT; CDR3aa: CASSLTPTDTQYF
d_gene: TRBD2; abundance: .; j_gene: TRBJ2-1; v_gene: TRBV7-9; CDR3nt: TGTGCCAGCAGCATGACTAGCGGGCGAAACAATGAGCAGTTCTTC; CDR3aa: CASSMTSGRNNEQFF
d_gene: .; abundance: few; j_gene: TRBJ2-3; v_gene: TRBV2; CDR3nt: TGTGCCAGCAGCGAACCGAGACTCACAGATACGCAGTATTTT; CDR3aa: CASSEPRLTDTQYF